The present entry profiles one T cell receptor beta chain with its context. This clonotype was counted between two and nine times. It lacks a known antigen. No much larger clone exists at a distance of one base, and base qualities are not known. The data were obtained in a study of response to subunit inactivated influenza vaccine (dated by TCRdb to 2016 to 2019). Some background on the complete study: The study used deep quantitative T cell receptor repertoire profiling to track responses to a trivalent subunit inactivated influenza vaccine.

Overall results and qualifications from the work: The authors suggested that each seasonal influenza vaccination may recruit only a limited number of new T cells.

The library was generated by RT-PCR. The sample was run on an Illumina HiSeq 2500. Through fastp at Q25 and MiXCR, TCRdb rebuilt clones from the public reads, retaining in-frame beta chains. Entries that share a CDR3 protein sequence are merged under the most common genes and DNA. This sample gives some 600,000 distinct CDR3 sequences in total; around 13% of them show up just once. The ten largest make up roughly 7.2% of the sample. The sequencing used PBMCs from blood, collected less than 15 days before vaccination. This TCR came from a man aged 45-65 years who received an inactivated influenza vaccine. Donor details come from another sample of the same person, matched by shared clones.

The nucleotides read TGTGCCAGCAGCCGACGACAGGGGGAGGCCACGCAGTATTTT. This codes for CASSRRQGEATQYF. The sequence joins TRBV7-9 to TRBJ2-3; TRBD1 lines up with 9 middle nucleotides. Reading the germline V gene (reference sequence) gives CDR1 SEHNR and CDR2 FQNEAQ. V has 5 bases trimmed and J has 9 bases trimmed; junction bases matching no gene number 9. The CDR3 has 14 amino acids, counting the end cysteine and phenylalanine. The only DNA kept is the CDR3, 42 bases in frame from the first base. With the rest looked up from the reference TRBV7-9 and TRBJ2-3 genes rather than sequenced, the full variable domain is DTGVSQNPRHKITKRGQNVTFRCDPISEHNRLYWYRQTLGQGPEFLTYFQNEAQLEKSRLLSDRFSAERPKGSFSTLEIQRTEQGDSAMYLCASSRRQGEATQYFGPGTRLTVL.